This T cell receptor (beta chain) was captured in a study of blood T cell repertoires in COVID-19. Across the study: Sites in the United States, Italy and Spain provided acute and convalescent COVID-19 samples. From T cells, B-cell-depleted T cells, or PBMCs came the material, which was cDNA or gDNA.

Original processing methods: It was from reference gene primer amplification that nucleated cell counts were estimated. Libraries were prepared by immunoSEQ multiplex PCR; TCRdb keeps only in-frame clonotypes and omits some of them. That table gives V, J and clone size, and the DNA gave D and trimming. The table lists 250,000 to 300,000 clones, 80% to 90% of them singletons. The CDR3 loop spans 18 amino acids. Germline V gene data show CDR1 as LNHNV and CDR2 as YYDKDF (reference sequence). Trimming cost V 1 base and J 5 bases, with 23 bases left between them. The J gene is TRBJ1-2, the V gene TRBV15, with D perhaps TRBD1 (6 bases). The clonotype was recovered from a man between 18 and 29 years old who had recovered from COVID-19. The sequenced sample consisted of PBMCs or T cells enriched from blood (not recorded which). CDR3 sequence reads: CATSRVYGDAKGGYGYTF. For the CDR3, the DNA is TGTGCCACCAGCAGAGTCTACGGCGACGCAAAAGGGGGATATGGCTACACCTTC.